The 3 T cell receptor beta chains below were found in one sample sequenced in a study of cytomegalovirus exposure and HLA in healthy donors. The PCR made use of 60 Vbeta and 13 Jbeta primers. Some clones are missing from TCRdb's copy, which holds only in-frame ones; the method was immunoSEQ multiplex PCR. The repertoire has about 140,000 clones, around 63% of them found once; the top ten carry around 1.6%. Sequenced material: PBMCs. These receptors were obtained from a human donor in good health.

The sample holds a few counts of this clone. V and J are TRBV7-9 and TRBJ2-7; tentative D call: TRBD1 (6 bases). CDR3 length equals 19 residues. The germline gives CDR1 SEHNR, CDR2 FQNEAQ (reference sequence). The V and J ends lost 0 bases and 1 base respectively, with 22 bases between them. CDR3 protein: CASSLAHFTQGPSSYEQYF. The DNA of the CDR3 is TGTGCCAGCAGCTTAGCCCACTTCACGCAGGGGCCCTCATCCTACGAGCAGTACTTC.

The rearrangement joins TRBV28 to TRBJ2-7; 7 positions match TRBD1. The trim removed 3 bases at V and 5 bases at J, leaving 10 bases unmatched. CDR3 length: 15 residues. Germline assignment: CDR1 MDHEN and CDR2 SYDVKM. The DNA for the CDR3 is TGTGCCAGCAGTTTCCAGGGGGATCAGACAAACGAGCAGTACTTC. Translation: CASSFQGDQTNEQYF.

The chain recombines TRBV4-1 with TRBJ2-1; 7 nucleotides align to TRBD2. The germline gives CDR1 MGHRA, CDR2 YSYEKL. This CDR3 comprises 16 residues. V gave up 2 bases and J gave up 3 bases; unmatched junction bases: 7. DNA of the CDR3: TGCGCCAGCAGCCAATGGCTGGGGGGGGTCTACAATGAGCAGTTCTTC. Translation: CASSQWLGGVYNEQFF.